A selection of T cell receptor beta chains follows, all from one sample in a study of a mutant IDH1 vaccine in newly diagnosed glioma. TCRdb's table, derived via immunoSEQ multiplex PCR, lists solely in-frame clones and lacks some. This table holds about 130,000 clones, around three quarters found once. These TCRs' antigens remain unknown. Source: PBMCs, taken from a glioma patient whose treatment included an IDH1 peptide vaccine. These receptors came from a man in his forties with glioma. Both conserved end residues are part of each CDR3. D genes are given only for firm matches. Clone size appears in some rows only: once, few, many, or a class for an expanded clone.

cdr3_nt	cdr3_aa	clone_size	j_call	d_call	v_call
TGCGCCAGCAGCCGACTACCCGCAGGACAGGGTACCTACGAGCAGTACTTC	CASSRLPAGQGTYEQYF	-	TRBJ2-7	TRBD1	TRBV4-3
TGTGCCAGCAGGCGGGAGTCAAGCTCCTACAATGAGCAGTTCTTC	CASRRESSSYNEQFF	-	TRBJ2-1	TRBD2	TRBV9
TGTGCCAGCAGTTCCCCTAGCGGGAGCGTTCGCGAGCAGTACTTC	CASSSPSGSVREQYF	-	TRBJ2-7	TRBD2	TRBV6-5
TGTGCCAGCAGTGCCAGCGGGAGAAACTACGAGCAGTACTTC	CASSASGRNYEQYF	once	TRBJ2-7	TRBD2	TRBV6-1
TGTGCCAGCAGCTCTACCTACGAGCAGTACTTC	CASSSTYEQYF	-	TRBJ2-7	-	TRBV7-9
TGTGCCAGCTCAGGACTAGCGGTAAACACCGGGGAGCTGTTTTTT	CASSGLAVNTGELFF	-	TRBJ2-2	TRBD2	TRBV18
TGTGCCAGCGGACAGGGGAGCCCCAATGAGCAGTTCTTC	CASGQGSPNEQFF	-	TRBJ2-1	TRBD1	TRBV5-5
TGTGCCACTGCCCGAAGGGGGAACACTGAAGCTTTCTTT	CATARRGNTEAFF	few	TRBJ1-1	-	TRBV6-6
TGTGCCAGCGATCAAATAGATACGCAGTATTTT	CASDQIDTQYF	few	TRBJ2-3	-	TRBV6-1
TGTGCCAGCAGCTTAGGAGGGGTCCCCAGGGATTTT	CASSLGGVPRDF	once	TRBJ1-5	-	TRBV7-2
TGTGCCAGCTCACCACCTAGGCGATACAGGGACGAGCAGTACTTC	CASSPPRRYRDEQYF	-	TRBJ2-7	-	TRBV18
TGTGCCAGCAGCACGACTAGCGGGAGACGAAATACGCAGTATTTT	CASSTTSGRRNTQYF	-	TRBJ2-3	TRBD2	TRBV6-5
TGTGCCAGCAGTGCAGGGGAGCACACAGATACGCAGTATTTT	CASSAGEHTDTQYF	-	TRBJ2-3	-	TRBV6-4
TGTGCCAGCAGCTTAGCATCGGGGAGGTCGACCGGGGAGCTGTTTTTT	CASSLASGRSTGELFF	once	TRBJ2-2	-	TRBV7-9
TGCGCCAGCAGCCGGGTGGCCAAGACCCAGTACTTC	CASSRVAKTQYF	-	TRBJ2-5	-	TRBV5-1
TGTGCCAGCAGCCCGACAGGGAATCCGGCGACTGAAGCTTTCTTT	CASSPTGNPATEAFF	once	TRBJ1-1	TRBD1	TRBV7-9
TGTGCCACGTTCAGGGACTTGAACACTGAAGCTTTCTTT	CATFRDLNTEAFF	-	TRBJ1-1	-	TRBV6-5
TGTGCCAGCAGGACGAACACCCCGAGGGAGTACTTC	CASRTNTPREYF	-	TRBJ2-7	-	TRBV6-6
TGTGCCAGCAGCTTCAGGGCCACTGAAGCTTTCTTT	CASSFRATEAFF	-	TRBJ1-1	-	TRBV7-8
TGTGCCAGTAGTCAGGACTCCTCTACTATGGAGCAGTACTTC	CASSQDSSTMEQYF	-	TRBJ2-7	-	TRBV19
TGTGCCAGTAGTATTTACCCAGGATACGAGCAGTACTTC	CASSIYPGYEQYF	-	TRBJ2-7	-	TRBV19
TGTGCCAGCAGCCCAGGGACTAGCGGGAGGTACGAGCAGTACTTC	CASSPGTSGRYEQYF	-	TRBJ2-7	TRBD2	TRBV27
TGTGCCAGCAGCTCTAACCTCAGGGGGGTGAGCAATCAGCCCCAGCATTTT	CASSSNLRGVSNQPQHF	-	TRBJ1-5	TRBD1	TRBV7-2
TGTGCCAGCAGCTTAGCAAAAACAGGGCCTGGAAACACCATATATTTT	CASSLAKTGPGNTIYF	-	TRBJ1-3	-	TRBV7-2
TGTGCCAGCAGCTTAGACCGGGCAGGGAAGGGTGAAGCTTTCTTT	CASSLDRAGKGEAFF	-	TRBJ1-1	-	TRBV11-3
TGTGCCAGCAGCCGAGGGCTCAATCAGCCCCAGCATTTT	CASSRGLNQPQHF	-	TRBJ1-5	-	TRBV14
TGTGCCAGCAGCCAAGTGGCTAGCGGGGGGGCCATATCTAGCACAGATACGCAGTATTTT	CASSQVASGGAISSTDTQYF	once	TRBJ2-3	TRBD2	TRBV4-2
TGCAGCGTAACGAGGCGACAGGGGACCACTGAAGCTTTCTTT	CSVTRRQGTTEAFF	-	TRBJ1-1	TRBD1	TRBV29-1
TGTGCCAGCAGCTTCAGAACAGGAACAGATACGCAGTATTTT	CASSFRTGTDTQYF	-	TRBJ2-3	-	TRBV7-2
TGTGCCATCAGACCCGGGACGGGACTGGCCGAGCAGTACTTC	CAIRPGTGLAEQYF	-	TRBJ2-7	-	TRBV10-3
TGTGCCATCAGTGAGTCGCAAAAGCCTTGGGAGCAGTACTTC	CAISESQKPWEQYF	-	TRBJ2-7	-	TRBV10-3
TGTGCCAGCTTACCGGACAGGACCTCCTACGAGCAGTACTTC	CASLPDRTSYEQYF	-	TRBJ2-7	TRBD1	TRBV7-2